The 13 T cell receptor beta chains given below trace back to one sample, sequenced in a study of blood T cell repertoires in COVID-19. Here immunoSEQ multiplex PCR was the method, and the copy in TCRdb shows in-frame clones only, minus some. The sample has about 59,000 clones; around 70% are singletons. The sample taken for sequencing was peripheral blood. The receptors originated from a woman aged 70-85 years with acute or convalescent COVID-19.

J is TRBJ1-2 and V is TRBV6-5, with D hard to call. The CDR3 has 11 residues. The ends were cut back, 5 bases at V and 7 bases at J, with 8 bases in the middle. CDR1 and CDR2 (germline): MNHEY, SVGAGI. CDR3 sequence: CASSRGAGYTF. The CDR3 bases are TGTGCCAGCAGTCGAGGAGCTGGCTACACCTTC.

The chain recombines TRBV24-1 with TRBJ2-7; D is unclear. From germline, CDR1 is KGHDR and CDR2 SFDVKD. The CDR3 spans 9 residues. V was cut by 9 bases and J by 4 bases, with 3 bases left in between. CDR3 DNA sequence: TGTGCCACCCAATACGAGCAGTACGTC. The encoded protein is CATQYEQYV.

This clone came up a few times. This chain joins TRBV5-4 and TRBJ2-3, with 12 bases lining up with TRBD1. The CDR3 consists of 17 residues. CDR1 and CDR2 (germline): SGHNT, YYREEE (reference sequence). Trimming cost V 5 bases and J 8 bases; bases outside gene matches: 15. CDR3 protein: CASSFLTGQGARVTQYF. The CDR3 DNA is TGTGCCAGCAGTTTCCTGACGGGACAGGGGGCGCGGGTTACGCAGTATTTT.

The J gene is TRBJ2-7, the V gene TRBV11-2; 9 nucleotides agree with TRBD1. This CDR3 has 13 amino acids. CDR1 is SGHAT and CDR2 is FQNNGV in the germline V gene. After removal of 5 bases from V and 2 bases from J, the junction contained 1 base not matched to a gene. CDR3 DNA: TGTGCCAGCAGCAGACAGGGGGCCTACGAGCAGTACGTC. Translated, it gives CASSRQGAYEQYV.

This sequence joins TRBV18 and TRBJ2-2; D remains ambiguous. The CDR3 contains 13 residues. Looked up from germline, CDR1 is KGHSH and CDR2 is LQKENI. The V end lost 3 bases, the J end lost 4 bases, and 6 bases lay between the germline ends. CDR3 sequence: CASSPQATGELFF. The CDR3 region has the DNA TGTGCCAGCTCACCCCAGGCCACCGGGGAGCTGTTTTTT.

This clone was picked up one time. The V gene is TRBV7-8, the J gene TRBJ1-1; 7 bases agree with TRBD1. V lost 5 bases to trimming and J lost 7 bases; unmatched junction nucleotides: 4. The CDR3 runs to 12 residues. CDR1 and CDR2 (germline): SGHVS, FQNEAQ. This CDR3 reads CASSPGQHEAFF. Here the CDR3 DNA reads TGTGCCAGCAGCCCGGGACAGCATGAAGCTTTCTTT.

This clone was seen more than once but under ten times. The V and J genes are TRBV3-1 (or the pseudogene TRBV3-2) and TRBJ2-1, with 7 positions matching TRBD2. The CDR3 sequence is 16 residues long. Looked up from germline, CDR1 is LGHDT and CDR2 is YNNKEL (reference sequence). Trimming removed 0 bases from V and 6 bases from J; junction bases left unmatched: 8. CDR3 sequence reads: CASSQDSGGIPNEQFF. The CDR3 DNA follows: TGTGCCAGCAGCCAAGATTCGGGGGGAATTCCCAATGAGCAGTTCTTC.

The gene calls are TRBV30 and TRBJ2-3; TRBD2 agrees at 14 bases. Germline V gives CDR1 GTSNPN, CDR2 SVGIG (reference sequence). J lost 7 bases, V lost 5 bases, and 8 bases had no gene match. The CDR3 loop spans 15 amino acids. CDR3 sequence (DNA): TGTGCCTGGGCCGGGGGGACTAGCGGGGGATATACGCAGTATTTT. Translating gives CAWAGGTSGGYTQYF.

The chain has TRBV5-1 and TRBJ2-3; the match to TRBD2 covers 8 bases. CDR3 length: 15 amino acids. CDR1 and CDR2 (germline): SGHRS, YFSETQ. J lost 0 bases, V lost 5 bases, and 5 bases had no gene match. This CDR3 reads CASRSGGSSTDTQYF. The CDR3 DNA reads as TGCGCCAGCAGGAGCGGGGGATCGAGCACAGATACGCAGTATTTT.

V usage is TRBV7-9 and J usage is TRBJ2-3, with a tentative D call TRBD2 (6 bases). The CDR3 has 18 residues. Germline assignment: CDR1 SEHNR and CDR2 FQNEAQ (reference sequence). Trimming stripped 3 bases from V and 0 bases from J, with 19 bases between. CDR3 amino acids: CASSFGSLTPSSTDTQYF. The CDR3 DNA reads as TGTGCCAGCAGCTTCGGGAGTCTTACCCCCTCTAGCACAGATACGCAGTATTTT.

This chain joins TRBV12-5 and TRBJ2-1, with a possible D match to TRBD1 (5 bases). Deletions cut 3 bases from V and 0 bases from J, with 18 bases between. The CDR3 extends over 18 amino acids. Germline V CDR1 and CDR2: LGHNT, FRNRAP. The CDR3 protein is CASGLVTRGLSSYNEQFF. The CDR3, as DNA: TGTGCTAGTGGTTTAGTTACAAGGGGCCTCAGCTCCTACAATGAGCAGTTCTTC. The full variable domain, its missing parts supplied by reference TRBV12-5 and TRBJ2-1, is DARVTQTPRHKVTEMGQEVTMRCQPILGHNTVFWYRQTMMQGLELLAYFRNRAPLDDSGMPKDRFSAEMPDATLATLKIQPSEPRDSAVYFCASGLVTRGLSSYNEQFFGPGTRLTVL.

This clone came up once. The rearrangement links TRBV12-3 or TRBV12-4 to TRBJ1-1; 9 nucleotides agree with TRBD1. The CDR3 spans 13 residues. With 5 bases clipped from V and 7 bases from J, the junction kept 5 bases outside the gene matches. The CDR3 bases are TGTGCCAGCAGTCTTGGGACAGGGATTGAAGCTTTCTTT. It translates to CASSLGTGIEAFF.

This clone has only a few counts. This chain joins TRBV7-3 and TRBJ2-2; the D gene is possibly TRBD1 (7 bases). V was cut by 7 bases and J by 4 bases, with 22 bases left in between. In germline, CDR1 is SGHTA, CDR2 FQGTGA. This CDR3 region has 17 residues. The CDR3 loop reads CASTSPPGQGGTGELFF. CDR3 nucleotide sequence: TGTGCCAGCACCTCCCCCCCTGGGCAGGGGGGCACCGGGGAGCTGTTTTTT.